These 8 T cell receptor beta chains originate from one sample sequenced in a study of OX40 agonist ivuxolimab in advanced cancers. The protocol was immunoSEQ multiplex PCR, while the TCRdb copy is restricted to in-frame clones and leaves out a portion. The data contain about 100,000 clones, just under 90% of them singletons. This specimen was CD4+ or CD8+ T cells sorted from blood, taken in a trial of the OX40 agonist ivuxolimab. The receptors were gathered from an adult with an advanced solid tumor such as melanoma, head and neck, liver or kidney cancer.

Note on this clone: This CDR3 is also generated by other DNA sequences in the sample. The chain employs TRBV5-1 and TRBJ2-7; unclear D gene. CDR1 is SGHRS, CDR2 YFSETQ, per germline. The CDR3 has 13 amino acids. Trimming took off 1 base at V and 4 bases at J, with 9 bases between the two ends. CDR3 sequence: CASSLREGYEQYF. The CDR3, as DNA: TGCGCCAGCAGCTTGAGGGAAGGGTACGAGCAGTACTTC.

The V and J genes are TRBV7-6 and TRBJ2-3; 8 bases match TRBD2. Per the germline V gene, CDR1 is SGHVS and CDR2 is FNYEAQ. The CDR3 runs to 16 residues. J lost 6 bases, V lost 1 base, and 9 bases had no gene match. This CDR3 is CASSLEVGLVSDTQYF. CDR3 nucleotide sequence: TGTGCCAGCAGCTTAGAGGTGGGACTAGTGTCGGATACGCAGTATTTT.

V gene TRBV5-1 combines with J gene TRBJ2-2; 7 positions agree with TRBD1. The V gene end was trimmed by 0 bases and the J gene end by 5 bases; junction bases not matched to a gene: 13. Germline assignment: CDR1 SGHRS and CDR2 YFSETQ. CDR3 length: 18 amino acids. The CDR3, as DNA: TGCGCCAGCAGCTTGGCCGCAGGGGGATCCTCGGGAACCGGGGAGCTGTTTTTT. Protein product: CASSLAAGGSSGTGELFF. Full variable domain (missing parts from reference TRBV5-1 and TRBJ2-2): KAGVTQTPRYLIKTRGQQVTLSCSPISGHRSVSWYQQTPGQGLQFLFEYFSETQRNKGNFPGRFSGRQFSNSRSEMNVSTLELGDSALYLCASSLAAGGSSGTGELFFGEGSRLTVL.

The chain recombines TRBV6-5 with TRBJ1-1, with TRBD1 matching over 7 bases. The J segment lost 5 bases and the V segment lost 9 bases, leaving 6 bases of the junction unmatched. This CDR3 comprises 12 residues. In germline, CDR1 is MNHEY, CDR2 SVGAGI. The CDR3 DNA is TGTGCCAGTTACAGGGGAAGGACTGAAGCTTTCTTT. This gives the protein CASYRGRTEAFF.

The chain recombines TRBV19 with TRBJ1-2, with 7 bases lining up with TRBD1. Germline values: CDR1 LNHDA, CDR2 SQIVND (reference sequence). Trimming took 5 bases from V and 6 from J; bases not matched to a gene: 9. The CDR3 spans 14 residues. The CDR3 sequence: CASSAYRGKDGYTF. The CDR3 bases are TGTGCCAGTAGTGCATACAGGGGCAAGGATGGCTACACCTTC. Filled out from reference TRBV19 and TRBJ1-2, the complete variable domain reads DGGITQSPKYLFRKEGQNVTLSCEQNLNHDAMYWYRQDPGQGLRLIYYSQIVNDFQKGDIAEGYSVSREKKESFPLTVTSAQKNPTAFYLCASSAYRGKDGYTFGSGTRLTVV.

This clone was recorded once. This sequence joins TRBV28 and TRBJ2-2; 9 bases are a match to TRBD2. V was clipped by 3 bases and J by 5 bases; unmatched bases: 4. There are 15 residues in the CDR3. Germline-derived CDR1 and CDR2 are MDHEN and SYDVKM. The CDR3 nucleotides are TGTGCCAGCAGTTTTCCCAGCGGGGGGACCGGGGAGCTGTTTTTT. It translates to CASSFPSGGTGELFF.

The chain joins TRBV29-1 to TRBJ1-3; the match to TRBD1 covers 9 bases. Germline-derived CDR1 and CDR2 are SQVTM and ANQGSEA. This CDR3 has 12 residues. V lost 6 bases, J lost 4 bases, and 1 base stayed unmatched. CDR3 sequence reads: CSVQGAGNTIYF. In nucleotides, the CDR3 is TGCAGCGTACAGGGGGCCGGAAACACCATATATTTT.

This chain uses TRBV4-3 with TRBJ2-2, with 8 bases lining up with TRBD2. The CDR3 sequence is 18 residues long. J gave up 5 bases and V 0 bases, and 11 bases lay outside the gene matches. Germline CDR1 LGHNA, CDR2 YSLEER. The CDR3 sequence: CASSQEPRTSIWTGELFF. In DNA, the CDR3 is TGCGCCAGCAGCCAAGAGCCACGGACTAGCATATGGACCGGGGAGCTGTTTTTT.